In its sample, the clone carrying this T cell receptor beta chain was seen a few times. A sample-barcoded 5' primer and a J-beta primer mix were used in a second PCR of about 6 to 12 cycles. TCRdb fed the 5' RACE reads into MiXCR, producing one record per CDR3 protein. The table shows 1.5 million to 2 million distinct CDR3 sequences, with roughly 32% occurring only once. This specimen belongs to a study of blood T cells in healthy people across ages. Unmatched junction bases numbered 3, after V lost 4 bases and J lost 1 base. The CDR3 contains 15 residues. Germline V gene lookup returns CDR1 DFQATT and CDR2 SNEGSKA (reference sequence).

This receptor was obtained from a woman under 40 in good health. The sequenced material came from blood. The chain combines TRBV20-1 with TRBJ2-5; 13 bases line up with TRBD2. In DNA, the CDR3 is TGCAGTGCTAACGGACTAGCGGGGGTCCAAGAGACCCAGTACTTC. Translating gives CSANGLAGVQETQYF.